This T cell receptor beta chain was sequenced during a study of a mutant IDH1 vaccine in newly diagnosed glioma. About the study: In some groups vaccination began 4-6 weeks post-radiotherapy; others received it with temozolomide. Most patients had radiochemotherapy with temozolomide before enrollment; others had one alone. Sex distribution of treated patients was about 60% male and roughly 38% female; mean age was around 40 years.

Documented time point: week 5, during vaccination. The content of each vaccine dose was 300 ug of mutant IDH1 20-mer peptide, and topical imiquimod accompanied it. The CDR3 spans 13 residues. From germline, CDR1 is MNHEY and CDR2 SVGAGI. Trimming removed 5 bases at V and 4 bases at J, with 11 bases between. Profiled with immunoSEQ multiplex PCR; TCRdb holds only in-frame clones, not every one. In the table there are roughly 62,000 clones, around 84% of which are singletons. Study-wide findings and caveats: Immune responses induced by vaccination arose in around 93% of the patients.

A note on this clone: Its antigen is not identified.

This receptor was identified in a woman aged 50 to 60 with glioma. This chain joins TRBV6-5 and TRBJ1-1, with a possible D match to TRBD1 (5 bases). The specimen was PBMCs, collected from a glioma patient whose treatment included an IDH1 peptide vaccine. The chain's CDR3 is CASSEEGSTEAFF. CDR3 sequence (DNA): TGTGCCAGCAGTGAAGAGGGGAGCACTGAAGCTTTCTTT.